The clone carrying this TCR beta chain has more than one count but fewer than ten. Its antigen is undetermined. The CDR3 totals 15 residues. The germline V gene has CDR1 SNHLY and CDR2 FYNNEI. Trimming at V came to 5 bases and at J to 3 bases, leaving 6 bases not matched to a gene. PCR amplification relied on 60 Vbeta primers (plus 13 Jbeta primers). The protocol was immunoSEQ multiplex PCR, while the TCRdb copy is restricted to in-frame clones and leaves out a portion. The sample holds approximately 170,000 clones, just under 75% seen once. The entry originates in a study of cytomegalovirus exposure and HLA in healthy donors. Across the whole study: About 85 million unique TCRs from HLA-typed donors were held in an early release of data. General study points: HLA restriction was apparent for most CMV-associated TCR beta chains in a later analysis.

The rearrangement joins TRBV2 to TRBJ2-1; 8 bases fit TRBD1. This clonotype was sampled from a woman between 25 and 40 years old in good health and CMV-seropositive. Specimen: PBMCs. DNA for the CDR3: TGTGCCAGCAGTCCCGACAGGGGTTACTACAATGAGCAGTTCTTC. This encodes CASSPDRGYYNEQFF.